The T cell receptor (beta chain) under discussion was sequenced for a study of blood T cell repertoires in COVID-19. Study-wide background: PBMCs, B-cell-depleted T cells, or T cells provided the cDNA or gDNA that made up the material.

V gave up 0 bases and J gave up 4 bases; unmatched junction bases: 3. Germline lookup yields CDR1 LNHDA and CDR2 SQIVND (reference sequence). This CDR3 comprises 15 residues. Original processing methods: Estimation of nucleated cell counts relied on the amplification of reference gene primers. Profiling relied on immunoSEQ multiplex PCR, and the TCRdb table lists in-frame clones only, not all of them. That table furnishes V, J and clone size, whereas the DNA furnished D and trimming. The sample carries fewer than 85,000 clones, about 70% recorded once. This chain joins TRBV19 and TRBJ2-5; 9 bases match TRBD1. The clonotype comes from a woman aged 65 to 85 with acute or convalescent COVID-19. Material: peripheral blood. The CDR3: CASSIDPTGGETQYF. CDR3 nucleotides: TGTGCCAGTAGTATAGATCCGACAGGGGGAGAGACCCAGTACTTC.